This TCR beta chain originates from a study of T cell responses to AZD1222 COVID-19 vaccine. To note about this clone: No antigen is known for it.

Germline lookup yields CDR1 LNHDA and CDR2 SQIVND (reference sequence). The CDR3 is 12 residues long. The V end was cut by 6 bases, the J end by 6 bases, with 8 bases between. Findings of the study overall: Spike-specific TCRs gained breadth and depth after people received two AZD1222 doses.

Sequenced by immunoSEQ multiplex PCR; TCRdb stores in-frame clones only, minus some. The sample has tens of thousands of clones, 70% to 90% seen once; the top ten hold 5%. J is TRBJ2-2 and V is TRBV19, with D perhaps matching TRBD2 (5 bases). This sequence originates from an adult in good health. The sequences come from peripheral blood, collected on day 0 of MenACWY control vaccination. CDR3 DNA sequence: TGTGCCAGTAGAATCGGGGCCGGGGAGCTGTTTTTT. It encodes CASRIGAGELFF.